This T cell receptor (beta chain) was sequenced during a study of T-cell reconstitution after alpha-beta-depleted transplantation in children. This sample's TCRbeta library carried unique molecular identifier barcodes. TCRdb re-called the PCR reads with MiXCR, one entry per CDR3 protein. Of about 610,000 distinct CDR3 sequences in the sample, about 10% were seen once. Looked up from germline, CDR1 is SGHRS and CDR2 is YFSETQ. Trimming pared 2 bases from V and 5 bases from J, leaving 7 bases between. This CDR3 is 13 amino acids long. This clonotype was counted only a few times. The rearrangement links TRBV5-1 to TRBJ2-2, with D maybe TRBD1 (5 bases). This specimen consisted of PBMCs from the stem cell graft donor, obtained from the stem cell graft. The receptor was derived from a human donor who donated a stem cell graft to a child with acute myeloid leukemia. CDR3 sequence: CASSFRETGELFF. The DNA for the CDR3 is TGCGCCAGCAGCTTCAGGGAAACCGGGGAGCTGTTTTTT.